The sequence of this T cell receptor (beta chain) was determined in a study of T cells expressing NK-cell markers. On the study more broadly: It was sorted CD3+CD56+NKG2C+, CD3+CD56+NKG2C- and CD3+CD56-NKG2C+ T cells that supplied the TCR beta repertoires. Seropositivity for HCMV was found in most of the eight sequenced donors, with one seronegative. General study points: In about six donors, dominant CD3+CD56+NKG2C+ clones formed about 1.0-8% of CD8+ cells.

This CDR3 comprises 15 residues. The authors made TCR beta cDNA libraries by 5'RACE template switching. This switching added a universal primer site and UMIs. TCRdb re-called the 5' RACE reads; every CDR3 protein appears as one record, without DNA. The sample features some 410,000 distinct CDR3 sequences, with under 7.5% in its top ten. As for this clonotype: Its antigen is unknown.

The V and J genes are TRBV21-1 and TRBJ2-1; TCRdb outputs TRBD2, but without DNA this stays unchecked. TRBV21-1 is a pseudogene locus. The material sequenced was blood T cells: a sorted CD56 or NKG2C T cell subset, CD4+ or CD8+ T cells, or bulk PBMC T cells (not recorded which). The TCR comes from a woman aged 18 to 69 in good health. CDR3 amino acids: CASSYRDSARDEQFF.